This T cell receptor (beta chain) was captured in a study of CD8 T cells in ankylosing spondylitis. There are many counts of this clonotype. No antigen is known for it. MiXCR, applied by TCRdb to the 5' RACE reads, yields one record per CDR3 protein. The repertoire holds 700,000 to 850,000 distinct CDR3 sequences, with 12% as singletons. Germline V lookup: CDR1 SQVTM, CDR2 ANQGSEA. The CDR3 is 14 residues long. V was trimmed by 6 bases and J by 0 bases, leaving 12 bases between them. Study-wide results and caveats: Seemingly characteristic of ankylosing spondylitis blood was a TCR beta motif consisting of under ten highly homologous variants.

Sequencing was done on a sample of blood, either unsorted or a sorted T cell fraction (not recorded which). The genes are TRBV29-1 and TRBJ2-1; D may be TRBD2 (6 bases). The TCR comes from a male donor with ankylosing spondylitis. This chain's CDR3 is CSVQRVSSYNEQFF. The CDR3 DNA follows: TGCAGCGTGCAGCGGGTTAGCTCCTACAATGAGCAGTTCTTC.